These T cell receptor beta chains were read from a single sample in a study of OX40 agonist ivuxolimab in advanced cancers. TCRdb's table, derived via immunoSEQ multiplex PCR, lists solely in-frame clones and lacks some. Counted here are roughly 60,000 clones, roughly nine tenths occurring once; the ten biggest clones make up about 0.66%. The sequences come from CD4+ or CD8+ T cells sorted from blood, collected in a trial of the OX40 agonist ivuxolimab. Every receptor here comes from an adult with an advanced solid tumor such as melanoma, head and neck, liver or kidney cancer. Each CDR3 is given with its conserved first and last residue. Fields, in order: V gene, J gene, CDR3 protein.

V gene: TRBV11-3; J gene: TRBJ2-5; CDR3 protein: CASSLDLPGDQETQYF
V gene: TRBV13; J gene: TRBJ2-3; CDR3 protein: CASSWRVSGRTTDTQYF
V gene: TRBV7-2; J gene: NA; CDR3 protein: CASSLASGSNYEQYF
V gene: TRBV6-5; J gene: TRBJ2-5; CDR3 protein: CASSQGQGVETQYF
V gene: TRBV5-6; J gene: TRBJ2-5; CDR3 protein: CASSTRLAGGETQYF
V gene: TRBV7-6; J gene: TRBJ2-1; CDR3 protein: CASSPEPPGLAGSYNEQFF
V gene: TRBV5-4; J gene: TRBJ2-1; CDR3 protein: CASSLGERGEQFF
V gene: TRBV7-9; J gene: TRBJ1-4; CDR3 protein: CASSVPSPGDEKLFF
V gene: TRBV5-1; J gene: TRBJ2-7; CDR3 protein: CASSSGSSGEQYF
V gene: TRBV9; J gene: TRBJ2-3; CDR3 protein: CASSVLVGGSDTQYF
V gene: TRBV5-7; J gene: TRBJ2-7; CDR3 protein: CASRTRGESLYEQYF
V gene: TRBV2; J gene: TRBJ1-2; CDR3 protein: CASSEHTVNYGYTF
V gene: TRBV27; J gene: TRBJ2-1; CDR3 protein: CASSATSGKTYNEQFF
V gene: TRBV5-6; J gene: TRBJ1-5; CDR3 protein: CASSFGSNQPQHF
V gene: TRBV5-4; J gene: TRBJ1-1; CDR3 protein: CASSLVLGKSTEAFF
V gene: TRBV5-5; J gene: TRBJ1-1; CDR3 protein: CASSRDTMNTEAFF
V gene: TRBV9; J gene: TRBJ1-6; CDR3 protein: CASSRQGLGNSPLHF
V gene: TRBV7-8; J gene: TRBJ1-3; CDR3 protein: CASSHSGRNTIYF
V gene: TRBV7-2; J gene: TRBJ2-7; CDR3 protein: CASSRTSGRYEQYF
V gene: TRBV19; J gene: TRBJ1-2; CDR3 protein: CASMRLVDYGYTF
V gene: TRBV30; J gene: TRBJ2-5; CDR3 protein: CAWTRDQETQYF
V gene: TRBV7-9; J gene: TRBJ2-3; CDR3 protein: CASSLAFRLESTDTQYF
V gene: TRBV9; J gene: TRBJ2-1; CDR3 protein: CASSSNPGPRVGEQFF
V gene: TRBV5-5; J gene: TRBJ2-5; CDR3 protein: CASSSGLAGEETQYF
V gene: TRBV27; J gene: TRBJ1-4; CDR3 protein: CASRVSPGNEKLFF
V gene: TRBV5-1; J gene: TRBJ2-3; CDR3 protein: CASSPRGESDTQYF
V gene: TRBV6-1; J gene: TRBJ1-1; CDR3 protein: CASQRTGEAFF
V gene: TRBV5-6; J gene: TRBJ2-7; CDR3 protein: CASSFNRGEQYF
V gene: TRBV2; J gene: TRBJ2-5; CDR3 protein: CASSRAFQETQYF
V gene: TRBV5-8; J gene: TRBJ2-1; CDR3 protein: CASSTGTSGRNEQFF
V gene: TRBV11-2; J gene: TRBJ2-1; CDR3 protein: CASSLGAGGANEQFF
V gene: TRBV30; J gene: TRBJ2-7; CDR3 protein: CAWSWRSGEQYF
V gene: TRBV6-1; J gene: TRBJ2-7; CDR3 protein: CASKGTSAYEQYF
V gene: TRBV6-5; J gene: TRBJ2-7; CDR3 protein: CASSYSNEQYF
V gene: TRBV7-2; J gene: TRBJ2-7; CDR3 protein: CASSLEGGSTYEQYF
V gene: TRBV29-1; J gene: TRBJ2-7; CDR3 protein: CSVLRTGSSYEQYF
V gene: TRBV7-6; J gene: TRBJ2-3; CDR3 protein: CASSLKREGWTDTQYF
V gene: TRBV30; J gene: TRBJ2-7; CDR3 protein: CACKTGNYEQYF
V gene: TRBV9; J gene: TRBJ1-2; CDR3 protein: CASSPSQGVRYGYTF
V gene: TRBV28; J gene: TRBJ1-5; CDR3 protein: CASLGQGPGPQHF
V gene: TRBV27; J gene: TRBJ1-2; CDR3 protein: CASSFTNTGGYTF